This T cell receptor (beta chain) was retrieved from a study of T cell repertoires in cytomegalovirus infection. TCRdb redid the calling of the reads with MiXCR, one entry per CDR3 protein. The sample consists of roughly 500,000 distinct CDR3 sequences, roughly a third of them appearing once. The CDR3 has 15 residues. Per germline, CDR1 SGHTA and CDR2 FQGNSA. The J segment lost 3 bases and the V segment lost 1 base, leaving 3 bases of the junction unmatched. This clonotype was seen ten or more times. Its antigen remains unidentified. The rearrangement uses TRBV7-2 and TRBJ2-1; 7 nucleotides match TRBD2. The receptor was derived from a human donor in good health (CMV status not recorded). Some clones in this sample may be carry-over from other donors' samples. The input for sequencing was cultured PBMCs, taken from culture after CMV antigen stimulation. CDR3 residues: CASSLGPGGYNEQFF. The CDR3, as DNA: TGTGCCAGCAGCTTAGGGCCGGGAGGCTACAATGAGCAGTTCTTC.